The 9 T cell receptor beta chains listed next were all sequenced from one sample in a study of blood T cell repertoires in COVID-19. TCRdb's table, derived via immunoSEQ multiplex PCR, lists solely in-frame clones and lacks some. The repertoire consists of 110,000 to 150,000 clones, with roughly four fifths occurring once and the leading ten covering more than 7%. The sequenced sample consisted of peripheral blood. Receptors were obtained from a human donor in a cohort sampled during active COVID-19.

In this sample, this clone turned up once. This chain connects TRBV5-1 to TRBJ2-5; a possible D gene is TRBD1 (6 bases). Between the trimmed V and J ends, which lost 5 bases and 5 bases, there was a span of 22 bases. Germline values: CDR1 SGHRS, CDR2 YFSETQ. The CDR3 covers 16 residues. This CDR3 is CASSLQGRTGWETQYF. The DNA of the CDR3 is TGCGCCAGCAGTTTGCAGGGGAGAACAGGGTGGGAGACCCAGTACTTC.

The chain combines TRBV19 with TRBJ1-1, with TRBD1 matching 12 bases. CDR1 and CDR2 (germline): LNHDA, SQIVND (reference sequence). Trimming at V came to 3 bases and at J to 6 bases, leaving 8 bases not matched to a gene. CDR3 size: 16 residues. CDR3 sequence (DNA): TGTGCCAGTAGTATGATCCGGGACAGGGGGCCCCCTGAAGCTTTCTTT. It translates to CASSMIRDRGPPEAFF.

Comment on this clone: One end of the junction does not line up with germline, which may come from a read error. The genes are TRBV7-7 and TRBJ2-7; D not resolved. The CDR3 totals 13 residues. Germline CDR1 is SSHAT and CDR2 is FNYEAQ (reference sequence). DNA for the CDR3: TGTGCTAGCAGCTTAGTAGCAGAATACGAGCAGTACTTC. This gives the protein CASSLVAEYEQYF.

The chain combines TRBV7-2 with TRBJ2-4; 9 positions agree with TRBD2. Germline CDR1 SGHTA, CDR2 FQGNSA. The V and J ends lost 1 base and 5 bases, in that order; junction bases with no gene match: 12. The CDR3 is 18 residues long. The CDR3 bases are TGTGCCAGCAGCTTAGAACTAGCGGGCCCACTATACGAAAACATTCAGTACTTC. Translated, it gives CASSLELAGPLYENIQYF.

The rearrangement links TRBV5-4 to TRBJ1-3; D is unclear. V lost 4 bases and J 0 bases, leaving 14 bases between the germline ends. Germline lookup yields CDR1 SGHNT and CDR2 YYREEE (reference sequence). The CDR3 consists of 16 residues. The DNA for the CDR3 is TGTGCCAGCAGCCCGGACGGGGATCTCTCTGGAAACACCATATATTTT. Protein sequence: CASSPDGDLSGNTIYF. The full variable domain, in which reference TRBV5-4 and TRBJ1-3 provide the parts outside the CDR3, is ETGVTQSPTHLIKTRGQQVTLRCSSQSGHNTVSWYQQALGQGPQFIFQYYREEENGRGNFPPRFSGLQFPNYSSELNVNALELDDSALYLCASSPDGDLSGNTIYFGEGSWLTVV.

The chain carries TRBV2 and TRBJ2-5; 10 bases fit TRBD2. V shed 7 bases and J 1 base; nucleotides not matched to a gene: 9. The CDR3 is made up of 16 amino acids. Germline values: CDR1 SNHLY, CDR2 FYNNEI. In nucleotides, the CDR3 is TGTGCCAGCAACCTAACCGGGACTAGCGTCCAAGAGACCCAGTACTTC. Translated, it gives CASNLTGTSVQETQYF. The whole variable domain, filled in from reference TRBV2 and TRBJ2-5, reads EPEVTQTPSHQVTQMGQEVILRCVPISNHLYFYWYRQILGQKVEFLVSFYNNEISEKSEIFDDQFSVERPDGSNFTLKIRSTKLEDSAMYFCASNLTGTSVQETQYFGPGTRLLVL.

In this sample, this clone turned up a few times. This rearrangement joins TRBV13 to TRBJ2-5, with unresolved D. This CDR3 has 14 amino acids. Germline V lookup: CDR1 PRHDT, CDR2 FYEKMQ (reference sequence). V lost 5 bases and J 1 base, leaving 11 bases between the germline ends. In DNA form, the CDR3 reads TGTGCCAGCAGCCCGAGTCCAGGCCAAGAGACCCAGTACTTC. Its protein product is CASSPSPGQETQYF. Supplemented by reference TRBV13 and TRBJ2-5, the full variable domain reads AAGVIQSPRHLIKEKRETATLKCYPIPRHDTVYWYQQGPGQDPQFLISFYEKMQSDKGSIPDRFSAQQFSDYHSELNMSSLELGDSALYFCASSPSPGQETQYFGPGTRLLVL.

The chain links TRBV20-1 to TRBJ1-5, with a possible D match to TRBD1 (5 bases). Per the germline V gene, CDR1 is DFQATT and CDR2 is SNEGSKA (reference sequence). Trimming pared 3 bases from V and 1 base from J, leaving 10 bases between. The CDR3 spans 14 residues. For the CDR3, the DNA is TGCAGTGCTAGTGGGGCAGCCAGCAATCAGCCCCAGCATTTT. Its translation: CSASGAASNQPQHF.

The V call is TRBV19, the J call TRBJ1-1; D not certain. This CDR3 comprises 13 residues. Trimming removed 8 bases at V and 4 bases at J, with 14 bases between. Germline values: CDR1 LNHDA, CDR2 SQIVND (reference sequence). This chain's CDR3 is CASVNDPGTEAFF. CDR3 bases: TGTGCCAGTGTAAATGACCCGGGCACTGAAGCTTTCTTT. The full variable domain, its missing parts supplied by reference TRBV19 and TRBJ1-1, is DGGITQSPKYLFRKEGQNVTLSCEQNLNHDAMYWYRQDPGQGLRLIYYSQIVNDFQKGDIAEGYSVSREKKESFPLTVTSAQKNPTAFYLCASVNDPGTEAFFGQGTRLTVV.